This T cell receptor (beta chain) is from a study of T cells in localized non-small cell lung cancer. Data came from immunoSEQ multiplex PCR; TCRdb stores just in-frame clones and leaves some out. The sample yields 60,000 to 75,000 clones, approximately 84% seen once. Study-level points and caveats: In the blood, greater T cell density corresponded to longer overall survival. The greatest T cell clonality was found in uninvolved adjacent lung (higher than in tumor). Appearing in adjacent lung were a median roughly 60 of the top 100 tumor clones.

Per the germline V gene, CDR1 is SGHRS and CDR2 is YFSETQ. V gave up 4 bases and J gave up 2 bases, with 13 bases separating them. The CDR3 runs 15 residues. Comments on this clone: Its antigen is currently unknown.

The source material was peripheral blood, sampled before any cancer treatment. The sequence came from a female donor at least 60 years old with stage I lung adenocarcinoma. The chain combines TRBV5-1 with TRBJ2-1; tentatively, D is TRBD1 or TRBD2 (6 bases each). In DNA, the CDR3 is TGCGCCAGCAGCCCCTCGGGGGCAACCTACAATGAGCAGTTCTTC. This translates into CASSPSGATYNEQFF.